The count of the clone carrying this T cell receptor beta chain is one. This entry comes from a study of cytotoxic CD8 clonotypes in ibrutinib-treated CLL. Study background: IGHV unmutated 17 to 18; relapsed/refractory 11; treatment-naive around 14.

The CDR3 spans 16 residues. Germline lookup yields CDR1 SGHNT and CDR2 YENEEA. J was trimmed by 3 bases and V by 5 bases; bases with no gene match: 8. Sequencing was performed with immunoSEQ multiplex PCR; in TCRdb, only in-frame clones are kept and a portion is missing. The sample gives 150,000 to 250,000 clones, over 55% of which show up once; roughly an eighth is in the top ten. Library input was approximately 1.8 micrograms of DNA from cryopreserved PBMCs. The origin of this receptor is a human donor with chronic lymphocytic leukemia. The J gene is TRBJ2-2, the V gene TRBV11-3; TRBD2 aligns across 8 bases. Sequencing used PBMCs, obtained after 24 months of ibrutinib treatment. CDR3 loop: CASSLTSGLYTGELFF. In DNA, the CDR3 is TGTGCCAGCAGCCTTACTAGCGGCCTTTACACCGGGGAGCTGTTTTTT.